The 24 T cell receptor beta chains in this list originate from one sample, sequenced in a study of cytomegalovirus exposure and HLA in healthy donors. TCRdb's table, derived via immunoSEQ multiplex PCR, lists solely in-frame clones and lacks some. The data contain 150,000 to 200,000 clones, roughly 83% of them singletons. Sequenced: PBMCs. The receptor source for this set is a man aged 25-40 years in good health and CMV-seropositive.

The rearrangement joins TRBV7-8 to TRBJ2-1, with TRBD2 matching over 11 bases. V was pared by 5 bases and J by 6 bases, with 6 bases of the junction left unmatched. Germline CDR1 and CDR2: SGHVS and FQNEAQ. The CDR3 covers 15 residues. For the CDR3, the DNA is TGTGCCAGCAGCCAGCTAGCGGGGGGCGTCAATGAGCAGTTCTTC. It yields the protein CASSQLAGGVNEQFF.

CDR3 region: CASSLTGQGTSGYTF. The CDR3 DNA reads TGTGCCAGCAGCCTCACCGGACAGGGAACAAGTGGCTACACCTTC. This rearrangement joins TRBV7-2 to TRBJ1-2; 8 nucleotides line up with TRBD1. Germline V CDR1 and CDR2: SGHTA, FQGNSA. The V gene end was trimmed by 5 bases and the J gene end by 7 bases; junction bases not matched to a gene: 12. CDR3 length: 15 residues.

The chain uses TRBV28 and TRBJ2-7; D gene unclear. V was trimmed by 5 bases and J by 0 bases, leaving 14 bases between them. The CDR3 is made up of 15 amino acids. Germline CDR1 MDHEN, CDR2 SYDVKM. This chain's CDR3 is CASSLPWPLSYEQYF. CDR3 bases: TGTGCCAGCAGTCTCCCGTGGCCCCTCTCCTACGAGCAGTACTTC.

The V call is TRBV5-1, the J call TRBJ2-3, with 10 bases lining up with TRBD1. CDR1 is SGHRS, CDR2 YFSETQ, per germline. CDR3 length: 15 residues. J lost 6 bases, V lost 5 bases, and 9 bases had no gene match. The CDR3 sequence: CASSETGGGVDTQYF. CDR3 sequence (DNA): TGCGCCAGCAGTGAGACAGGGGGCGGAGTGGATACGCAGTATTTT.

The chain couples TRBV7-2 to TRBJ2-3, with TRBD2 matching 7 bases. V lost 2 bases and J lost 1; bases outside the gene matches: 3. The CDR3 has 15 amino acids. The germline V gene encodes CDR1 SGHTA and CDR2 FQGNSA. CDR3 bases: TGTGCCAGCAGCTTAACGGCGGGAGGCACAGATACGCAGTATTTT. The encoded protein is CASSLTAGGTDTQYF.

The rearrangement uses TRBV2 and TRBJ2-5, with a tentative D call TRBD2 (7 bases). Germline CDR1 SNHLY, CDR2 FYNNEI. V lost 8 bases and J lost 3, with 16 bases in between. The CDR3 length is 14 residues. The CDR3 loop reads CASGGLGTKETQYF. DNA for the CDR3: TGTGCCAGCGGGGGCCTTGGGACTAAAGAGACCCAGTACTTC.

This chain uses TRBV28 with TRBJ2-7; a possible D gene is TRBD1 (6 bases). With 2 bases removed from V and 7 bases from J, the gap between germline ends came to 15 bases. The CDR3 covers 14 residues. Germline V CDR1 and CDR2: MDHEN, SYDVKM. CDR3 in amino acids: CASSLRTAELEQYF. DNA for the CDR3: TGTGCCAGCAGTTTACGGACAGCCGAGTTGGAGCAGTACTTC.

The chain combines TRBV5-1 with TRBJ1-5, with D perhaps TRBD1 (5 bases). This CDR3 spans 14 amino acids. Trimming removed 4 bases at V and 7 bases at J, with 15 bases between. In germline, CDR1 is SGHRS, CDR2 YFSETQ. The CDR3 nucleotides are TGCGCCAGCAGCCCCGGGAGCGGGGACCAGCCCCAGCATTTT. Its protein product is CASSPGSGDQPQHF.

This clone was counted a few times. The chain combines TRBV5-1 with TRBJ1-2; 9 bases line up with TRBD1. J lost 4 bases, V lost 4 bases, and 5 bases had no gene match. CDR3 length equals 14 residues. CDR1 and CDR2 (germline): SGHRS, YFSETQ. CDR3 loop: CASSVQGAAYGYTF. The CDR3 nucleotides read TGCGCCAGCAGCGTACAGGGGGCTGCCTATGGCTACACCTTC.

The CDR3 loop is CASKPIQGPEAFF. The CDR3 DNA reads as TGTGCCAGCAAACCCATACAGGGCCCTGAAGCTTTCTTT. The chain has TRBV28 and TRBJ1-1; a weak D match, TRBD1 (6 bases). With 7 bases removed from V and 6 bases from J, the gap between germline ends came to 15 bases. CDR1 is MDHEN, CDR2 SYDVKM, per germline. The CDR3 runs to 13 residues.

This chain joins TRBV5-6 and TRBJ2-7, with a weak D call TRBD2 (6 bases). Between the trimmed V and J ends, which lost 4 bases and 6 bases, there was a span of 11 bases. Germline values: CDR1 SGHDT, CDR2 YYEEEE. The CDR3 loop spans 12 amino acids. The CDR3 region has the DNA TGTGCCAGCAGCCGGGACTTTGGCGAGCAGTACTTC. As protein: CASSRDFGEQYF.

This chain connects TRBV9 to TRBJ2-2, with D unresolved. Germline V gene data show CDR1 as SGDLS and CDR2 as YYNGEE. The V end lost 4 bases, the J end lost 6 bases, and 13 bases lay between the germline ends. The CDR3 is 14 residues long. CDR3 DNA sequence: TGTGCCAGCAGCCCCCGTCCCCTGTCCGGGGAGCTGTTTTTT. This codes for CASSPRPLSGELFF.

This chain joins TRBV7-2 and TRBJ2-3; D is unclear. CDR3 length: 16 amino acids. Per the germline V gene, CDR1 is SGHTA and CDR2 is FQGNSA. The germline V and J ends were trimmed by 6 bases and 0 bases, with 16 bases remaining between them. CDR3 sequence reads: CASSFTGFPSTDTQYF. The CDR3 DNA sequence: TGTGCCAGCAGTTTTACCGGGTTCCCTAGCACAGATACGCAGTATTTT. The whole variable domain, filled in from reference TRBV7-2 and TRBJ2-3, reads GAGVSQSPSNKVTEKGKDVELRCDPISGHTALYWYRQSLGQGLEFLIYFQGNSAPDKSGLPSDRFSAERTGGSVSTLTIQRTQQEDSAVYLCASSFTGFPSTDTQYFGPGTRLTVL.

The chain is built from TRBV29-1 and TRBJ1-5; TRBD1 is a possible D gene (6 bases). Trimming cost V 6 bases and J 1 base, with 13 bases left between them. In germline, CDR1 is SQVTM, CDR2 ANQGSEA. This CDR3 has 14 amino acids. The CDR3 DNA reads TGCAGCGTGAGGGGGACGGGAAGCAATCAGCCCCAGCATTTT. It yields the protein CSVRGTGSNQPQHF.

This clone appeared once. This chain connects TRBV28 to TRBJ2-3; weak D call: TRBD2 (6 bases). This CDR3 comprises 14 residues. CDR1 MDHEN and CDR2 SYDVKM come from the germline V gene. The V gene lost 6 bases and the J gene lost 6 bases, with 16 bases spanning the gap. CDR3: CASRPSGFSDTQYF. The CDR3, as DNA: TGTGCCAGCAGGCCCAGCGGGTTTTCGGATACGCAGTATTTT.

The chain recombines TRBV29-1 with TRBJ2-1, with D possibly matching TRBD1 (5 bases). The germline gives CDR1 SQVTM, CDR2 ANQGSEA. The CDR3 runs 13 residues. V lost 5 bases and J lost 7, with 15 bases in between. CDR3 protein: CSVRQGEANEQFF. In DNA form, the CDR3 reads TGCAGCGTTAGGCAGGGCGAAGCGAATGAGCAGTTCTTC.

The V gene is TRBV7-3, the J gene TRBJ2-5; D gene ambiguous. The CDR3 is made up of 13 amino acids. CDR1 SGHTA and CDR2 FQGTGA come from the germline V gene. V was trimmed by 1 base and J by 3 bases, leaving 6 bases between them. The CDR3 sequence: CASSLNREETQYF. The CDR3 DNA sequence: TGTGCCAGCAGCTTAAATAGAGAAGAGACCCAGTACTTC.

The genes are TRBV5-6 and TRBJ2-1; D might be TRBD1 (6 bases). Per germline, CDR1 SGHDT and CDR2 YYEEEE. Trimming cost V 4 bases and J 5 bases, with 13 bases left between them. This CDR3 comprises 14 residues. Here the CDR3 DNA reads TGTGCCAGCAGCCCTGGGGACAACGACAATGAGCAGTTCTTC. It specifies CASSPGDNDNEQFF.

The rearrangement uses TRBV5-1 and TRBJ2-3; TRBD1 aligns across 9 bases. Trimming cost V 3 bases and J 3 bases; bases outside gene matches: 5. The length of the CDR3 is 15 residues. Germline V CDR1 and CDR2: SGHRS, YFSETQ. The CDR3 spells CASSSGTGRTDTQYF. In nucleotides, the CDR3 is TGCGCCAGCAGCTCCGGGACAGGGCGTACAGATACGCAGTATTTT.

The chain couples TRBV5-5 to TRBJ2-4; D perhaps matches TRBD2 (5 bases). The CDR3 is 15 residues long. V gave up 4 bases and J gave up 8 bases, with 19 bases separating them. The germline V gene encodes CDR1 SGHKS and CDR2 YYEKEE (reference sequence). In DNA, the CDR3 is TGTGCCAGCAGCCCGGCTCTGAAGTCCGGGGACATTCAGTACTTC. Translating it yields CASSPALKSGDIQYF.

The V gene is TRBV4-1, the J gene TRBJ2-1; perhaps TRBD1 as D (6 bases). Germline assignment: CDR1 MGHRA and CDR2 YSYEKL. V was shortened by 4 bases and J by 4 bases, with 8 bases between the two germline ends. The CDR3 consists of 13 residues. Here the CDR3 reads CASSPQGYNEQFF. DNA for the CDR3: TGCGCCAGCAGCCCTCAGGGGTACAATGAGCAGTTCTTC.

The chain carries TRBV6-5 and TRBJ2-5; 9 positions agree with TRBD2. The V segment lost 0 bases and the J segment 12 bases; nucleotides outside the gene matches: 8. Germline values: CDR1 MNHEY, CDR2 SVGAGI. The CDR3 is 14 amino acids. The CDR3 DNA sequence: TGTGCCAGCAGTTACTCAATAGCGGGAGCCGATAAGTACTTC. Translated, it gives CASSYSIAGADKYF.

The chain carries TRBV4-3 and TRBJ1-5; D possibly corresponds to TRBD1 (5 bases). The CDR3 covers 16 residues. The V gene lost 4 bases and the J gene lost 0 bases, with 13 bases spanning the gap. Germline V gives CDR1 LGHNA, CDR2 YSLEER. The CDR3 sequence: CASSPGRGISNQPQHF. The DNA for the CDR3 is TGCGCCAGCAGCCCAGGACGGGGGATTAGCAATCAGCCCCAGCATTTT.

This clone showed up just a few times. V is TRBV28 and J is TRBJ2-1; the D gene is possibly TRBD2 (5 bases). CDR1 is MDHEN and CDR2 is SYDVKM in the germline V gene. This CDR3 has 15 amino acids. The germline V and J ends were trimmed by 4 bases and 7 bases, with 17 bases remaining between them. The CDR3: CASSSLASHQNEQFF. The DNA of the CDR3 is TGTGCCAGCAGTTCCTTAGCGTCTCACCAAAATGAGCAGTTCTTC.